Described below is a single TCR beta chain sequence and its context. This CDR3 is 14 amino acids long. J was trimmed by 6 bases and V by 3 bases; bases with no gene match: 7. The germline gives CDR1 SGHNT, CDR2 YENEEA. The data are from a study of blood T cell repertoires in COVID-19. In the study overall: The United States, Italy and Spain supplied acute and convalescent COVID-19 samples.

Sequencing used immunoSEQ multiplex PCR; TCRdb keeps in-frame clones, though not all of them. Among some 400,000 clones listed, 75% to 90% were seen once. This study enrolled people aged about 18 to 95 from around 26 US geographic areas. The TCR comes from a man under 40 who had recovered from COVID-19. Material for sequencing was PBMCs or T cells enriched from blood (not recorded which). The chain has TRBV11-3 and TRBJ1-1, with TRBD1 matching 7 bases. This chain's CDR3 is CASSFSRDSSEAFF. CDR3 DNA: TGTGCCAGCAGCTTTTCTAGGGACAGCTCTGAAGCTTTCTTT.